The T cell receptor (beta chain) under discussion was sequenced for a study of Siglec-9 on CD8 T cells in melanoma. Study-wide points: Siglec-9 reportedly marks and regulates an effector memory CD8+ T-cell subset apparently accumulating in melanoma tumors.

Points on this clone: Its antigen is unknown.

CDR1 SEHNR and CDR2 FQNEAQ come from the germline V gene (reference sequence). The CDR3 loop spans 17 amino acids. J was trimmed by 7 bases and V by 4 bases; bases with no gene match: 8. Measured with immunoSEQ multiplex PCR; TCRdb has only the in-frame clones, and not every one. The sample consists of 30,000 to 45,000 clones, approximately 84% of them appearing once. Input material: Siglec-9- CD8+ T cells sorted from blood. The TCR comes from a human donor in good health. The rearrangement joins TRBV7-9 to TRBJ2-1; 15 bases are a match to TRBD2. The CDR3 spells CASSSLRTSGRENEQFF. The DNA of the CDR3 is TGTGCCAGCAGCTCCCTCAGGACTAGCGGGAGGGAGAATGAGCAGTTCTTC.